This entry lists 5 T cell receptor beta chains sequenced from one sample in a study of a mutant IDH1 vaccine in newly diagnosed glioma. Measured with immunoSEQ multiplex PCR; TCRdb has only the in-frame clones, and not every one. The table shows some 60,000 clones, with less than 85% occurring only once. Stated time point: week 11, during vaccination. Alongside topical imiquimod, each dose of vaccine comprised 300 ug of mutant IDH1 20-mer peptide. Their antigens are not known. The sample here was PBMCs, taken from a glioma patient whose treatment included an IDH1 peptide vaccine. The receptors were sampled from a man aged 25-40 years with glioma.

The V call is TRBV19, the J call TRBJ1-1; 9 bases line up with TRBD1. The CDR3 covers 16 residues. CDR1 LNHDA and CDR2 SQIVND come from the germline V gene (reference sequence). Unmatched junction bases numbered 17, after V lost 9 bases and J lost 6 bases. For the CDR3, the DNA is TGTGCCAGCACGGTAGGTGGGGGACAGGGAGGTCCTGAAGCTTTCTTT. It translates to CASTVGGGQGGPEAFF.

For this clone: The junction departs from the called germline gene at one end, perhaps through a read error. The chain is built from TRBV6-6 and TRBJ2-7; no definite D call. Germline V CDR1 and CDR2: MNHNY, SVGAGI (reference sequence). This CDR3 region has 14 residues. CDR3 DNA: TGTGCCAGCAGTTACGTGATTCCCTCCTGCGAGCAGTACTTC. Translating gives CASSYVIPSCEQYF.

This sequence joins TRBV27 and TRBJ2-1, with 11 bases identical to TRBD2. CDR3 length: 13 residues. Trimming at V came to 8 bases and at J to 3 bases, leaving 0 bases not matched to a gene. Germline CDR1 MNHEY, CDR2 SMNVEV (reference sequence). CDR3 in amino acids: CASGLAGYNEQFF. As DNA, the CDR3 is TGTGCCAGCGGACTAGCGGGCTACAATGAGCAGTTCTTC.

The chain carries TRBV5-1 and TRBJ1-1, with 9 bases matching TRBD1. The CDR3 is made up of 15 amino acids. Germline trimming cut 0 bases from V and 4 bases from J; bases unmatched to any gene: 4. Germline-derived CDR1 and CDR2 are SGHRS and YFSETQ. CDR3 sequence: CASSLVGQGTTEAFF. The CDR3 DNA reads as TGCGCCAGCAGCTTGGTAGGACAGGGGACCACTGAAGCTTTCTTT.

This clone appeared a single time. The chain couples TRBV29-1 to TRBJ2-1, with 15 bases fitting TRBD2. The CDR3 runs to 12 residues. V was clipped by 7 bases and J by 12 bases; unmatched bases: 4. Germline CDR1 SQVTM, CDR2 ANQGSEA. The CDR3 reads CSGGLAGGGQFF. The CDR3 DNA reads as TGCAGCGGTGGACTAGCGGGAGGGGGGCAGTTCTTC.